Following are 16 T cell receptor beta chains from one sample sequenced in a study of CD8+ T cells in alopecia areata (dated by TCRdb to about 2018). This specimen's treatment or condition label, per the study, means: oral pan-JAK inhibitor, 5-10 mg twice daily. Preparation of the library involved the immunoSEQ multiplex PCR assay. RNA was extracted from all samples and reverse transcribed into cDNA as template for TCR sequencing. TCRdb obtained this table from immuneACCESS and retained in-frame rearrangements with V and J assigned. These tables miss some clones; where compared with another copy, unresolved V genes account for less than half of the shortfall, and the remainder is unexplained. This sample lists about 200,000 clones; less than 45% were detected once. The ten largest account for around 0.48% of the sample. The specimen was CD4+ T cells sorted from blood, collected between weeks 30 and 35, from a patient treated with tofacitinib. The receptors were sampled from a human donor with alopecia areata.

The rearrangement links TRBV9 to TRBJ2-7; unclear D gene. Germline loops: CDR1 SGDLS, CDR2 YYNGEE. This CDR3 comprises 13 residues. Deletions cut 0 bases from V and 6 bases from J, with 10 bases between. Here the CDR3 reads CASSVDLGFEQYF. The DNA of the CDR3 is TGTGCCAGCAGCGTAGATCTGGGGTTCGAGCAGTACTTC.

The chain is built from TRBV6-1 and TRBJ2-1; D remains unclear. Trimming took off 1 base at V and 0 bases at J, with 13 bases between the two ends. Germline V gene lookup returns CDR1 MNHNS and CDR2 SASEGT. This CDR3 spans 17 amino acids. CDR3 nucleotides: TGTGCCAGCAGTGAAGAAGGCCCCACCAGCTCCTACAATGAGCAGTTCTTC. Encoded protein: CASSEEGPTSSYNEQFF.

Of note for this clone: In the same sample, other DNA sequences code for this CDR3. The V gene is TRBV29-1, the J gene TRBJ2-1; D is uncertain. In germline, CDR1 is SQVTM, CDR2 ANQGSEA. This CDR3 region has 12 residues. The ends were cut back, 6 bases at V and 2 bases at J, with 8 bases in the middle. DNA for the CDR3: TGCAGCGTCGGCCTAACCTACAATGAGCAGTTCTTC. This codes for CSVGLTYNEQFF.

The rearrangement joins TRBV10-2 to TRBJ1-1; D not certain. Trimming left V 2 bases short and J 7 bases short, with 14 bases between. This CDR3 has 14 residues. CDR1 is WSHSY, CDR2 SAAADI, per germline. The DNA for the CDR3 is TGCGCCAGCAGTGAGCCGGGGTCGTGGGTTGAAGCTTTCTTT. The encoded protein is CASSEPGSWVEAFF.

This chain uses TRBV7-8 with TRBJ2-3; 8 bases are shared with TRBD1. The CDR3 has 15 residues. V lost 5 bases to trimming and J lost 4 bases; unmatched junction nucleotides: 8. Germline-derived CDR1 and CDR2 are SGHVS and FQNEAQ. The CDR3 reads CASSQGTGVADTQYF. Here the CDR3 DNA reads TGTGCCAGCAGCCAGGGGACAGGAGTTGCAGATACGCAGTATTTT.

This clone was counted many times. The CDR3 is CASSEAGRVTGELFF. CDR3 in DNA: TGTGCCAGCAGTGAAGCCGGGAGGGTCACCGGGGAGCTGTTTTTT. The V call is TRBV6-1, the J call TRBJ2-2, with 8 bases aligning to TRBD2. Germline V gene sequence: CDR1 MNHNS, CDR2 SASEGT. This CDR3 has 15 residues. V lost 0 bases and J lost 4; bases outside the gene matches: 1.

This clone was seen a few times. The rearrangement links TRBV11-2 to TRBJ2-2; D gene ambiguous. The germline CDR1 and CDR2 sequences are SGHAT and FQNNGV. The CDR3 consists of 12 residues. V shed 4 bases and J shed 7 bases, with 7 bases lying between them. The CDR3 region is CASSYSIGELFF. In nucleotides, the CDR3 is TGTGCCAGCAGCTATTCCATCGGGGAGCTGTTTTTT.

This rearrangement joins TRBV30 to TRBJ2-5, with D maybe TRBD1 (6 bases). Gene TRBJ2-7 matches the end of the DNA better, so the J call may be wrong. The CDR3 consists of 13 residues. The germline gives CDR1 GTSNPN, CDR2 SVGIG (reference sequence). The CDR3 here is CAWEGVGSYEQYF. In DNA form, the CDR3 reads TGTGCCTGGGAGGGGGTAGGCTCCTACGAGCAGTACTTC.

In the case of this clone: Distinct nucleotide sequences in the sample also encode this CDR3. The CDR3 is CASSDRGLTDTQYF. The CDR3, as DNA: TGTGCCAGCAGTGACAGGGGACTCACAGATACGCAGTATTTT. The gene calls are TRBV6-1 and TRBJ2-3; TRBD1 or TRBD2 may be the D gene (6 bases each). Per germline, CDR1 MNHNS and CDR2 SASEGT. V was cut by 3 bases and J by 2 bases, with 9 bases left in between. The CDR3 loop spans 14 amino acids.

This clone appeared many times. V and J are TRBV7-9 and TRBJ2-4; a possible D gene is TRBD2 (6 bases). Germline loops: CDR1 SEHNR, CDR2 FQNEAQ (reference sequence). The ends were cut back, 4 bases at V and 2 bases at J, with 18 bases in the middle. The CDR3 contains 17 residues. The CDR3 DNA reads TGTGCCAGCAGCTCCACCGGGGGTGTCCGTACCAAAAACATTCAGTACTTC. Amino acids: CASSSTGGVRTKNIQYF.

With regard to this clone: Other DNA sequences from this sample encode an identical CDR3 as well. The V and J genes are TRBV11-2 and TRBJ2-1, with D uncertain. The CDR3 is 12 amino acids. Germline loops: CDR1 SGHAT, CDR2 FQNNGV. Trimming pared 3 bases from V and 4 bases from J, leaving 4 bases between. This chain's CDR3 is CASSFRYNEQFF. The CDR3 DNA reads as TGTGCCAGCAGCTTCAGGTACAATGAGCAGTTCTTC. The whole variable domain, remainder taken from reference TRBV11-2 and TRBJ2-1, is EAGVAQSPRYKIIEKRQSVAFWCNPISGHATLYWYQQILGQGPKLLIQFQNNGVVDDSQLPKDRFSAERLKGVDSTLKIQPAKLEDSAVYLCASSFRYNEQFFGPGTRLTVL.

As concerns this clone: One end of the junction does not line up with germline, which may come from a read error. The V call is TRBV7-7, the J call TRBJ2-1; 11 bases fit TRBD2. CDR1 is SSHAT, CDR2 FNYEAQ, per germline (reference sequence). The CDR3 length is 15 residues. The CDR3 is CASSSGLADNNEQFF. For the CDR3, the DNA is TGTGCTAGCAGCTCGGGACTAGCGGACAACAATGAGCAGTTCTTC.

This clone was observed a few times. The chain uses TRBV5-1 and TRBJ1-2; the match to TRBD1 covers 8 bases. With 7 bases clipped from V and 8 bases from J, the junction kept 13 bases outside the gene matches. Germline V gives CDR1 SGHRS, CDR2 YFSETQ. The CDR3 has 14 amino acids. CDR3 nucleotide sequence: TGCGCCAGCGGGGAACCCGGACAGGGCAAAGGCTACACCTTC. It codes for CASGEPGQGKGYTF.

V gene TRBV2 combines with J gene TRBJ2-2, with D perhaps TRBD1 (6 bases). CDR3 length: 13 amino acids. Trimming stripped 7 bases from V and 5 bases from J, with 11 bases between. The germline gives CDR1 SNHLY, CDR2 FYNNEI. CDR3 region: CASKQGITGELFF. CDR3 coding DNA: TGTGCCAGCAAGCAGGGGATAACCGGGGAGCTGTTTTTT.

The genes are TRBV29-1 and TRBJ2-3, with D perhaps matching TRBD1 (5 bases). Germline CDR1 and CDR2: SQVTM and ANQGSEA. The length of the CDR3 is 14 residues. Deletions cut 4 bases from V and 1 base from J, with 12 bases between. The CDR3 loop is CSVAVRAGTDTQYF. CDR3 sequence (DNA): TGCAGCGTTGCGGTCAGGGCCGGCACAGATACGCAGTATTTT.

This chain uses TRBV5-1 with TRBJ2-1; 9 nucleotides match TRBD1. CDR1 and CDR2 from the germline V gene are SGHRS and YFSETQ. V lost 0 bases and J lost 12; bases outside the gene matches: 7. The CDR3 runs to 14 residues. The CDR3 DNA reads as TGCGCCAGCAGCTTGGGACAGGGGGTACAAAGGCAGTTCTTC. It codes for CASSLGQGVQRQFF. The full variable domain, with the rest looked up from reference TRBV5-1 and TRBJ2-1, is KAGVTQTPRYLIKTRGQQVTLSCSPISGHRSVSWYQQTPGQGLQFLFEYFSETQRNKGNFPGRFSGRQFSNSRSEMNVSTLELGDSALYLCASSLGQGVQRQFFGPGTRLTVL.